The 30 T cell receptor beta chains in this list originate from one sample, sequenced in a study of blood T cell repertoires in COVID-19. The assay was immunoSEQ multiplex PCR, and TCRdb's table has in-frame clones only and misses some. The table shows over 85,000 clones, with about 91% occurring only once. Input material: peripheral blood. Every receptor here comes from a man younger than 35 with acute or convalescent COVID-19.

The CDR3 loop reads CASSPQQGSNTEAFF. The CDR3 DNA reads as TGTGCCAGCTCACCTCAACAGGGTTCGAACACTGAAGCTTTCTTT. The chain uses TRBV18 and TRBJ1-1; TRBD1 might be the D (6 bases). This CDR3 contains 15 residues. Germline-derived CDR1 and CDR2 are KGHSH and LQKENI. Trimming removed 3 bases from V and 1 base from J, with 12 bases in between.

The rearrangement uses TRBV19 and TRBJ1-4; 9 bases are a match to TRBD1. Germline CDR1 is LNHDA and CDR2 is SQIVND (reference sequence). CDR3 length: 16 residues. With 7 bases clipped from V and 7 bases from J, the junction kept 13 bases outside the gene matches. The CDR3 reads CASTAPTGGNTEKLFF. For the CDR3, the DNA is TGTGCCAGTACCGCTCCTACAGGGGGCAATACTGAAAAACTGTTTTTT.

The rearrangement links TRBV19 to TRBJ2-3, with a weak D call TRBD1 (6 bases). The V gene lost 5 bases and the J gene lost 6 bases, with 9 bases spanning the gap. This CDR3 region has 12 residues. Per the germline V gene, CDR1 is LNHDA and CDR2 is SQIVND (reference sequence). This CDR3 is CASSGGGDTQYF. DNA of the CDR3: TGTGCCAGTAGTGGGGGCGGCGATACGCAGTATTTT.

The rearrangement joins TRBV3-1 (or the pseudogene TRBV3-2) to TRBJ1-5; D gene unclear. This CDR3 has 17 amino acids. Trimming removed 1 base from V and 4 bases from J, with 17 bases in between. Germline V CDR1 and CDR2: LGHDT, YNNKEL (reference sequence). Here the CDR3 reads CASSQGMRAHVNQPQHF. Written as DNA, the CDR3 is TGTGCCAGCAGCCAAGGGATGCGGGCCCATGTTAATCAGCCCCAGCATTTT.

The chain employs TRBV6-5 and TRBJ2-7; 10 bases align to TRBD1. V was clipped by 6 bases and J by 3 bases; unmatched bases: 5. Germline CDR1 is MNHEY and CDR2 is SVGAGI. The CDR3 is 14 residues long. CDR3 sequence: CASSTGQGIYEQYF. CDR3 DNA sequence: TGTGCCAGCAGCACGGGACAGGGGATCTACGAGCAGTACTTC.

The gene calls are TRBV19 and TRBJ1-5; D unclear. The CDR3 spans 12 residues. Germline values: CDR1 LNHDA, CDR2 SQIVND (reference sequence). The ends were cut back, 4 bases at V and 7 bases at J, with 8 bases in the middle. The CDR3 DNA follows: TGTGCCAGTAGTAAGCCGGGGCAGCCCCAGCATTTT. Its protein product is CASSKPGQPQHF. Filled out from reference TRBV19 and TRBJ1-5, the complete variable domain reads DGGITQSPKYLFRKEGQNVTLSCEQNLNHDAMYWYRQDPGQGLRLIYYSQIVNDFQKGDIAEGYSVSREKKESFPLTVTSAQKNPTAFYLCASSKPGQPQHFGDGTRLSIL.

The chain uses TRBV11-2 and TRBJ2-5, with 14 bases identical to TRBD2. This CDR3 contains 16 residues. The trim removed 3 bases at V and 1 base at J, leaving 1 base unmatched. Per germline, CDR1 SGHAT and CDR2 FQNNGV. CDR3 DNA: TGTGCCAGCAGCTTGGGGACTAGCGGGGGCCAAGAGACCCAGTACTTC. It yields the protein CASSLGTSGGQETQYF. Full variable domain (remainder filled in from reference TRBV11-2 and TRBJ2-5): EAGVAQSPRYKIIEKRQSVAFWCNPISGHATLYWYQQILGQGPKLLIQFQNNGVVDDSQLPKDRFSAERLKGVDSTLKIQPAKLEDSAVYLCASSLGTSGGQETQYFGPGTRLLVL.

J is TRBJ2-6 and V is TRBV19; possibly TRBD1 for D (5 bases). Looked up from germline, CDR1 is LNHDA and CDR2 is SQIVND (reference sequence). The CDR3 sequence is 16 residues long. V was shortened by 4 bases and J by 0 bases, with 10 bases between the two germline ends. The chain's CDR3 is CASSSRDFSGANVLTF. The CDR3 DNA reads as TGTGCCAGTAGTAGCAGGGATTTCTCTGGGGCCAACGTCCTGACTTTC.

This rearrangement joins TRBV2 to TRBJ2-1; 14 bases are shared with TRBD2. This CDR3 has 17 residues. Looked up from germline, CDR1 is SNHLY and CDR2 is FYNNEI. Trimming cost V 5 bases and J 3 bases; bases outside gene matches: 6. This CDR3 is CASSRLAGGPRYNEQFF. The DNA of the CDR3 is TGTGCCAGCAGTCGACTAGCGGGGGGGCCCCGCTACAATGAGCAGTTCTTC.

The genes are TRBV12-1 and TRBJ2-3; TRBD1, the D gene given by the table, was not confirmed from the DNA. TRBV12-1 is a pseudogene segment. This CDR3 is built from 16 residues. In DNA form, the CDR3 reads TGTGCCAGCAGCTTAAGGAGGACAGGGCGAGCAGATACGCAGTATTTT. Translating gives CASSLRRTGRADTQYF.

The CDR3: CASSQEQAGPSTDTQYF. The CDR3 DNA reads TGTGCCAGCAGCCAAGAGCAAGCGGGGCCTAGCACAGATACGCAGTATTTT. The V gene is TRBV4-2, the J gene TRBJ2-3; 7 nucleotides agree with TRBD2. The germline gives CDR1 LGHNA, CDR2 YNFKEQ. The V gene end was trimmed by 0 bases and the J gene end by 0 bases; junction bases not matched to a gene: 6. The CDR3 spans 17 residues.

This sequence joins TRBV7-2 and TRBJ1-5, with D uncertain. V lost 3 bases to trimming and J lost 4 bases, with 7 bases between them. This CDR3 spans 13 amino acids. Germline loops: CDR1 SGHTA, CDR2 FQGNSA. The CDR3: CASSFRGNQPQHF. The CDR3, as DNA: TGTGCCAGCAGCTTTAGAGGGAATCAGCCCCAGCATTTT. Full variable domain (rest looked up from reference TRBV7-2 and TRBJ1-5): GAGVSQSPSNKVTEKGKDVELRCDPISGHTALYWYRQSLGQGLEFLIYFQGNSAPDKSGLPSDRFSAERTGGSVSTLTIQRTQQEDSAVYLCASSFRGNQPQHFGDGTRLSIL.

J is TRBJ2-1 and V is TRBV11-2; no firm D call. CDR1 is SGHAT and CDR2 is FQNNGV in the germline V gene. V shed 4 bases and J shed 6 bases, with 16 bases lying between them. The CDR3 length is 15 residues. The CDR3 DNA sequence: TGTGCCAGCAGCTATCCCGCGGTCGCTAGCAATGAGCAGTTCTTC. This gives the protein CASSYPAVASNEQFF. Filled out from reference TRBV11-2 and TRBJ2-1, the complete variable domain reads EAGVAQSPRYKIIEKRQSVAFWCNPISGHATLYWYQQILGQGPKLLIQFQNNGVVDDSQLPKDRFSAERLKGVDSTLKIQPAKLEDSAVYLCASSYPAVASNEQFFGPGTRLTVL.

J is TRBJ1-5 and V is TRBV30; D is unclear. The CDR3 runs 13 residues. The V end was cut by 3 bases, the J end by 6 bases, with 12 bases between. Per germline, CDR1 GTSNPN and CDR2 SVGIG (reference sequence). CDR3 sequence: CAWRSGSGQPQHF. The DNA for the CDR3 is TGTGCCTGGAGATCCGGCTCAGGTCAGCCCCAGCATTTT.

The chain links TRBV9 to TRBJ1-1; D is undetermined. Trimming cost V 0 bases and J 4 bases, with 7 bases left between them. The CDR3 sequence is 13 residues long. CDR1 SGDLS and CDR2 YYNGEE come from the germline V gene. The CDR3: CASSVGRVTEAFF. In DNA, the CDR3 is TGTGCCAGCAGCGTAGGCCGGGTCACTGAAGCTTTCTTT.

V and J are TRBV7-8 and TRBJ1-4, with D perhaps matching TRBD1 (5 bases). The germline V gene encodes CDR1 SGHVS and CDR2 FQNEAQ. Trimming removed 1 base at V and 3 bases at J, with 12 bases between. This CDR3 has 16 residues. The chain's CDR3 is CASSLDSGGANEKLFF. The CDR3 DNA sequence: TGTGCCAGCAGCTTAGATAGTGGGGGGGCTAATGAAAAACTGTTTTTT.

The chain joins TRBV5-1 to TRBJ2-1; 8 bases agree with TRBD1. Germline V lookup: CDR1 SGHRS, CDR2 YFSETQ. This CDR3 region has 16 residues. The V and J ends lost 7 bases and 4 bases, in that order; junction bases with no gene match: 13. This CDR3 reads CASFPQRQGSYNEQFF. As DNA, the CDR3 is TGCGCCAGCTTCCCCCAAAGACAGGGGTCATACAATGAGCAGTTCTTC.

V is TRBV5-1 and J is TRBJ1-1, with 7 bases identical to TRBD1. The J segment lost 0 bases and the V segment lost 4 bases, leaving 6 bases of the junction unmatched. Germline values: CDR1 SGHRS, CDR2 YFSETQ. The CDR3 runs 15 residues. The CDR3 sequence is CASSARQGLNTEAFF. The CDR3 bases are TGCGCCAGCAGCGCCCGACAGGGACTGAACACTGAAGCTTTCTTT.

This rearrangement joins TRBV29-1 to TRBJ1-3, with D unclear. The germline V and J ends were trimmed by 4 bases and 0 bases, with 7 bases remaining between them. The CDR3 runs 13 residues. CDR1 and CDR2 (germline): SQVTM, ANQGSEA. Here the CDR3 DNA reads TGCAGCGTTGGGGAGAGCTCTGGAAACACCATATATTTT. Protein: CSVGESSGNTIYF.

The V call is TRBV9, the J call TRBJ1-1, with TRBD1 matching over 8 bases. CDR1 is SGDLS, CDR2 YYNGEE, per germline. Trimming cost V 4 bases and J 1 base; bases outside gene matches: 9. The CDR3 contains 16 residues. The CDR3 bases are TGTGCCAGCAGCAATTCTCAGGGGGCGGCGAACACTGAAGCTTTCTTT. It is translated as CASSNSQGAANTEAFF.

The rearrangement uses TRBV27 and TRBJ1-1, with a weak D call TRBD1 (6 bases). The CDR3 covers 14 residues. Trimming took 2 bases from V and 1 from J, leaving 8 bases between them. Germline CDR1 is MNHEY and CDR2 is SMNVEV (reference sequence). The CDR3 loop is CASSLTGPNTEAFF. The CDR3 DNA is TGTGCCAGCAGTTTAACAGGGCCGAACACTGAAGCTTTCTTT.

CDR3 loop: CASSQSFGGELFF. CDR3 in DNA: TGTGCCAGCAGCCAAAGCTTTGGCGGGGAGCTGTTTTTT. This chain links TRBV14 with TRBJ2-2; no firm D call. V lost 2 bases, J lost 7 bases, and 8 bases lay in between. The CDR3 is made up of 13 amino acids. Looked up from germline, CDR1 is SGHDN and CDR2 is FVKESK.

In regard to this clone: One end of the junction varies from germline; a read error may be responsible. The chain carries TRBV5-1 and TRBJ1-1, with unresolved D. The CDR3 loop spans 13 amino acids. Germline lookup yields CDR1 SGHRS and CDR2 YFSETQ. The CDR3 DNA sequence: TGCGCCAGCAGATTGGTTCAGAACACTGAAGCTTTCTTT. Its translation is CASRLVQNTEAFF.

The J gene is TRBJ2-7, the V gene TRBV15; 11 bases are a match to TRBD1. The CDR3 has 18 residues. V trimming: 5 bases; J trimming: 3 bases; junction bases outside the gene matches: 15. Germline loops: CDR1 LNHNV, CDR2 YYDKDF (reference sequence). The CDR3 loop is CATSGETVRDRGNYEQYF. CDR3 nucleotides: TGTGCCACCAGCGGGGAGACCGTCCGGGACAGGGGGAACTACGAGCAGTACTTC. Variable domain in full (rest from reference TRBV15 and TRBJ2-7): DAMVIQNPRYQVTQFGKPVTLSCSQTLNHNVMYWYQQKSSQAPKLLFHYYDKDFNNEADTPDNFQSRRPNTSFCFLDIRSPGLGDTAMYLCATSGETVRDRGNYEQYFGPGTRLTVT.

This clone was observed a single time. The chain couples TRBV6-2 or TRBV6-3 to TRBJ1-5; D is uncertain. The CDR3 has 14 residues. Looked up from germline, CDR1 is MNHEY and CDR2 is SVGEGT. The ends were cut back, 0 bases at V and 5 bases at J, with 8 bases in the middle. CDR3 in amino acids: CASSYSKGDQPQHF. As DNA, the CDR3 is TGTGCCAGCAGTTACTCGAAGGGAGATCAGCCCCAGCATTTT.

The rearrangement links TRBV5-1 to TRBJ2-1, with 15 bases identical to TRBD2. The CDR3 contains 20 residues. V lost 4 bases, J lost 0 bases, and 11 bases stayed unmatched. Germline V lookup: CDR1 SGHRS, CDR2 YFSETQ. CDR3 DNA: TGCGCCAGCAGCAGCCCGGGACTAGCGGGGGGTCCGAGCTCCTACAATGAGCAGTTCTTC. It specifies CASSSPGLAGGPSSYNEQFF.

This clone was picked up one time. J is TRBJ1-1 and V is TRBV10-3; 9 positions agree with TRBD1. The CDR3 is 12 amino acids. In germline, CDR1 is ENHRY, CDR2 SYGVKD. After removal of 7 bases from V and 10 bases from J, the junction contained 7 bases not matched to a gene. The CDR3 sequence: CAITAGQGLAFF. In nucleotides, the CDR3 is TGTGCCATCACCGCGGGACAGGGATTAGCTTTCTTT.

The chain carries TRBV6-1 and TRBJ1-6, with D perhaps TRBD1 (6 bases). V was shortened by 0 bases and J by 0 bases, with 9 bases between the two germline ends. This CDR3 is built from 17 residues. Germline V gene lookup returns CDR1 MNHNS and CDR2 SASEGT. The CDR3: CASSEARTDSYNSPLHF. DNA of the CDR3: TGTGCCAGCAGTGAAGCGCGGACAGACTCCTATAATTCACCCCTCCACTTT.

The CDR3 DNA reads as TGTGCCATCAGGACAGGGACCCCCATCGTGCCGGATCAGCCCCAGCATTTT. Amino acids: CAIRTGTPIVPDQPQHF. The chain joins TRBV10-3 to TRBJ1-5; 7 nucleotides line up with TRBD1. Germline CDR1 is ENHRY and CDR2 is SYGVKD. The CDR3 runs to 17 residues. V shed 6 bases and J 5 bases; nucleotides not matched to a gene: 16.

The V and J genes are TRBV5-1 and TRBJ2-5; the D gene is possibly TRBD2 (6 bases). The CDR3 runs 15 residues. Germline V gives CDR1 SGHRS, CDR2 YFSETQ. Between the trimmed V and J ends, which lost 1 base and 3 bases, there was a span of 13 bases. The CDR3 DNA reads as TGCGCCAGCAGCTTGTTTCCGGGAGAGGAAGAGACCCAGTACTTC. Protein product: CASSLFPGEEETQYF. The full variable domain, in which reference TRBV5-1 and TRBJ2-5 provide the parts outside the CDR3, is KAGVTQTPRYLIKTRGQQVTLSCSPISGHRSVSWYQQTPGQGLQFLFEYFSETQRNKGNFPGRFSGRQFSNSRSEMNVSTLELGDSALYLCASSLFPGEEETQYFGPGTRLLVL.